The 31 T cell receptor delta chains below come from one sample, sequenced in a study of gamma-delta T cells after stem cell transplantation. TCRdb re-called clones from the RT-PCR reads via CATT. Of around 200 delta-chain clones in the sample, 3.5% to 5% were seen once. The sample was gamma-delta T cells. These receptors were collected from a human donor. It is not recorded whose cells these are; they may come from a transplant donor. This table probably holds off-target reads from a library built for another chain.

The rearrangement uses TRDV2 and TRDJ1; 8 nucleotides agree with TRDD3. Germline V CDR1 and CDR2: GEAIGNYY, EKD. The V and J ends lost 1 base and 1 base, in that order; junction bases with no gene match: 13. The CDR3 consists of 18 residues. CDR3 in amino acids: CACDTLAGYGPTTDKLIF. DNA for the CDR3: TGTGCCTGTGACACTCTCGCGGGATACGGGCCCACCACCGATAAACTCATCTTT.

This clone was counted only a few times. The rearrangement links TRDV2 to TRDJ2; 7 bases line up with TRDD3. Germline V gene sequence: CDR1 GEAIGNYY, CDR2 EKD. The trim removed 3 bases at V and 4 bases at J, leaving 10 bases unmatched. CDR3 size: 16 residues. The CDR3 sequence is CACDGPRGIPTAQLFF. The CDR3 bases are TGTGCCTGTGACGGCCCACGGGGGATCCCGACAGCACAACTCTTCTTT.

The table lists this clone with a few counts. Here the CDR3 reads CAASLNIYLTDKLIF. CDR3 sequence (DNA): TGTGCAGCAAGCTTAAATATATACCTCACCGATAAACTCATCTTT. The J gene is TRDJ1, the V gene TRAV29/DV5; TRDD1 might be the D (5 bases). The V end was cut by 1 base, the J end by 1 base, with 14 bases between. CDR3 length: 15 amino acids. The germline CDR1 and CDR2 sequences are NSMFDY and ISSIKDK.

The chain has TRDV2 and TRDJ3; TRDD3 aligns across 13 bases. The V segment lost 0 bases and the J segment 0 bases; nucleotides outside the gene matches: 4. Germline V gene lookup returns CDR1 GEAIGNYY and CDR2 EKD. The CDR3 sequence is 20 residues long. The CDR3 sequence is CACDTVLGDTSSWDTRQMFF. The CDR3 DNA reads as TGTGCCTGTGACACCGTACTGGGGGATACGAGCTCCTGGGACACCCGACAGATGTTTTTC.

The chain employs TRDV2 and TRDJ1, with D unclear. The V end lost 3 bases, the J end lost 0 bases, and 10 bases lay between the germline ends. The CDR3 spans 14 residues. CDR1 is GEAIGNYY, CDR2 EKD, per germline. This chain's CDR3 is CACDEGGYTDKLIF. In nucleotides, the CDR3 is TGTGCCTGTGACGAAGGTGGGTACACCGATAAACTCATCTTT.

This clone was seen a handful of times. The same CDR3 also results from other DNA sequences found in this sample. The chain couples TRDV2 to TRDJ1, with 7 bases that match TRDD3. V was clipped by 0 bases and J by 0 bases; unmatched bases: 0. The CDR3 is made up of 14 amino acids. CDR1 is GEAIGNYY, CDR2 EKD, per germline. The CDR3 protein is CACDTGGYTDKLIF. CDR3 coding DNA: TGTGCCTGTGACACCGGGGGATACACCGATAAACTCATCTTT.

The rearrangement links TRDV2 to TRDJ3, with TRDD3 identical over 7 bases. Unmatched junction bases numbered 16, after V lost 0 bases and J lost 0 bases. Per germline, CDR1 GEAIGNYY and CDR2 EKD. This CDR3 has 22 residues. As DNA, the CDR3 is TGTGCCTGTGACACCGTCCTTACTGGGGATGGTTCTCTCTCCTGGGACACCCGACAGATGTTTTTC. Translating it yields CACDTVLTGDGSLSWDTRQMFF.

This clone was seen a few times. The chain uses TRDV2 and TRDJ1; 9 positions agree with TRDD3. Germline V CDR1 and CDR2: GEAIGNYY, EKD. This CDR3 comprises 14 residues. V lost 3 bases, J lost 0 bases, and 1 base stayed unmatched. In DNA, the CDR3 is TGTGCCTGTGACCCTGGGGGATACACCGATAAACTCATCTTT. This encodes CACDPGGYTDKLIF.

CDR3 sequence (DNA): TGTGCTCTTGGGGAAGTTTTCGGGGATTACACCGATAAACTCATCTTT. Its translation: CALGEVFGDYTDKLIF. V usage is TRDV1 and J usage is TRDJ1; maybe TRDD3 (6 bases). This CDR3 region has 16 residues. The V end lost 2 bases, the J end lost 0 bases, and 13 bases lay between the germline ends. Germline V lookup: CDR1 TSWWSYY, CDR2 QGS.

This clone was counted only a few times. V gene TRDV2 combines with J gene TRDJ1; 10 bases fit TRDD3. The CDR3 is 15 amino acids. Germline CDR1 is GEAIGNYY and CDR2 is EKD. The ends lost 3 bases at V and 6 bases at J; junction bases unmatched: 9. The CDR3 coding sequence is TGTGCCTGTGACTCCTTACTGGGGGATCCCCATAAACTCATCTTT. Amino acid sequence: CACDSLLGDPHKLIF.

This chain links TRDV2 with TRDJ1; 7 bases align to TRDD3. The V segment lost 2 bases and the J segment 1 base; nucleotides outside the gene matches: 18. Germline loops: CDR1 GEAIGNYY, CDR2 EKD. This CDR3 is 19 amino acids long. The CDR3 bases are TGTGCCTGTGACATACTGGGGATAGTCAGTAGGAGCGGCACCGATAAACTCATCTTT. Protein: CACDILGIVSRSGTDKLIF.

The rearrangement links TRDV1 to TRDJ1, with D perhaps TRDD3 (6 bases). This CDR3 has 15 residues. With 1 base removed from V and 7 bases from J, the gap between germline ends came to 16 bases. Germline assignment: CDR1 TSWWSYY and CDR2 QGS. CDR3 loop: CALGEPWGRQFKLIF. The CDR3 DNA is TGTGCTCTTGGGGAACCCTGGGGACGACAGTTTAAACTCATCTTT.

The chain recombines TRDV2 with TRDJ2, with TRDD3 identical over 11 bases. Germline lookup yields CDR1 GEAIGNYY and CDR2 EKD. This CDR3 has 16 amino acids. Germline trimming cut 3 bases from V and 2 bases from J; bases unmatched to any gene: 4. CDR3: CACDPYWGILTAQLFF. CDR3 sequence (DNA): TGTGCCTGTGACCCGTACTGGGGGATATTGACAGCACAACTCTTCTTT.

This clone has only one observation. CDR3 in DNA: TGTGCCTTGATTTCAATGGCCTTCCTACGGGGAACTTTAACCGATAAACTCATCTTT. Translating gives CALISMAFLRGTLTDKLIF. This chain joins TRDV3 and TRDJ1, with TRDD2 identical over 9 bases. TCRdb gives no J gene; it was assigned here by matching the DNA to germline. The V gene end was trimmed by 3 bases and the J gene end by 2 bases; junction bases not matched to a gene: 22. The CDR3 has 19 residues. CDR1 is TVYSNPD, CDR2 GDNSRS, per germline (reference sequence).

This clone showed up just a few times. The chain recombines TRDV2 with TRDJ3; perhaps TRDD3 as D (6 bases). The length of the CDR3 is 18 residues. From germline, CDR1 is GEAIGNYY and CDR2 EKD. Trimming pared 2 bases from V and 0 bases from J, leaving 13 bases between. The CDR3 region is CACDNTGTSSWDTRQMFF. In nucleotides, the CDR3 is TGTGCCTGTGACAATACTGGGACATCCTCCTGGGACACCCGACAGATGTTTTTC.

This clone turned up a few times. The V call is TRDV3, the J call TRDJ2; maybe TRDD3 (6 bases). V was pared by 1 base and J by 6 bases, with 24 bases between. The CDR3 is 17 amino acids. Germline CDR1 is TVYSNPD and CDR2 is GDNSRS (reference sequence). In nucleotides, the CDR3 is TGTGCCTTTACGGTGCGCAGGGGGAAACCCTCCCCAGCACAACTCTTCTTT. Its protein product is CAFTVRRGKPSPAQLFF.

The chain uses TRDV2 and TRDJ3; TRDD3 matches 10 bases. This CDR3 spans 20 amino acids. With 0 bases clipped from V and 0 bases from J, the junction kept 7 bases outside the gene matches. Germline V gene lookup returns CDR1 GEAIGNYY and CDR2 EKD. The chain's CDR3 is CACDTVLGDASSWDTRQMFF. In nucleotides, the CDR3 is TGTGCCTGTGACACCGTACTGGGGGATGCAAGCTCCTGGGACACCCGACAGATGTTTTTC.

There are a few counts of this clone. The rearrangement links TRDV2 to TRDJ2; 10 bases are shared with TRDD3. The germline gives CDR1 GEAIGNYY, CDR2 EKD. This CDR3 comprises 14 residues. V trimming: 3 bases; J trimming: 5 bases; junction bases outside the gene matches: 2. CDR3: CACDVLGDTAQLFF. The DNA for the CDR3 is TGTGCCTGTGACGTACTGGGGGATACAGCACAACTCTTCTTT.

V and J are TRDV2 and TRDJ3, with 10 bases aligning to TRDD3. Losses at the gene ends were 0 bases for V and 0 bases for J; bases not matched to a gene: 7. The germline V gene encodes CDR1 GEAIGNYY and CDR2 EKD. The CDR3 totals 20 residues. The CDR3 DNA sequence: TGTGCCTGTGACACCATCGGTGGGGGATACAGCTCCTGGGACACCCGACAGATGTTTTTC. Translation: CACDTIGGGYSSWDTRQMFF.

This chain links TRDV1 with TRDJ1, with 9 bases aligning to TRDD3. CDR3 length equals 16 residues. Looked up from germline, CDR1 is TSWWSYY and CDR2 is QGS. The CDR3 loop is CALFPPNWGTLDKLIF. Here the CDR3 DNA reads TGTGCCCTCTTCCCTCCCAACTGGGGGACCCTCGATAAACTCATCTTT.

The rearrangement uses TRDV2 and TRDJ3; 10 nucleotides match TRDD3. Germline V CDR1 and CDR2: GEAIGNYY, EKD. V shed 3 bases and J 1 base; nucleotides not matched to a gene: 8. The CDR3 totals 19 residues. CDR3 residues: CACDSGGYAGSWDTRQMFF. The CDR3, as DNA: TGTGCCTGTGACTCGGGGGGATACGCCGGTTCCTGGGACACCCGACAGATGTTTTTC.

Comment on this clone: The junction does not match germline at one end; this may be a read error. This sequence joins TRAV29/DV5 and TRDJ1, with 12 nucleotides matching TRDD3. The J gene, absent from TCRdb, was called here by matching the DNA to germline. Germline V gene sequence: CDR1 NSMFDY, CDR2 ISSIKDK. This CDR3 comprises 20 residues. The CDR3 sequence: CAASDLNSGGYAGHTDKLIF. CDR3 coding DNA: TGTGCGGCAAGCGATCTCAATTCTGGGGGATACGCAGGGCACACCGATAAACTCATCTTT. Filled out from reference TRAV29/DV5 and TRDJ1, the complete variable domain reads DQQVKQNSPSLSVQEGRISILNCDYTNSMFDYFLWYKKYPAEGPTFLISISSIKDKNEDGRFTVFLNKSAKHLSLHIVPSQPGDSAVYFCAASDLNSGGYAGHTDKLIFGKGTRVTVEP.

The rearrangement joins TRDV2 to TRDJ1; D remains ambiguous. The J gene, missing from TCRdb, was assigned here through DNA to germline matching. Germline V CDR1 and CDR2: GEAIGNYY, EKD. The CDR3 consists of 14 residues. Trimming removed 0 bases from V and 4 bases from J, with 11 bases in between. The CDR3 coding sequence is TGTGCCTGTGACACCGTCGGGCCATACGATAAACTCATCTTT. This translates into CACDTVGPYDKLIF.

The J gene is TRDJ2, the V gene TRDV1; the D is unclear. The CDR3 runs to 14 residues. The V end lost 2 bases, the J end lost 2 bases, and 6 bases lay between the germline ends. Germline V lookup: CDR1 TSWWSYY, CDR2 QGS. CDR3 sequence reads: CALGEEALTAQLFF. The DNA for the CDR3 is TGTGCTCTTGGGGAAGAGGCATTGACAGCACAACTCTTCTTT.

This clone has a handful of counts. The V gene is TRDV2, the J gene TRDJ1; D possibly corresponds to TRDD3 (5 bases). Germline assignment: CDR1 GEAIGNYY and CDR2 EKD. This CDR3 comprises 18 residues. Trimming cost V 2 bases and J 1 base, with 22 bases left between them. CDR3 DNA: TGTGCCTGTGACAAACAGGAGGTTCCGCGGGGACCCACCGATAAACTCATCTTT. Encoded protein: CACDKQEVPRGPTDKLIF.

This clone was counted between two and nine times. The rearrangement uses TRDV1 and TRDJ2; 9 bases align to TRDD2. CDR1 and CDR2 from the germline V gene are TSWWSYY and QGS. Germline trimming cut 0 bases from V and 0 bases from J; bases unmatched to any gene: 14. The CDR3 is 21 residues long. The CDR3 sequence is CALGELTFLRGLGTLTAQLFF. CDR3 sequence (DNA): TGTGCTCTTGGGGAACTAACCTTCCTACGAGGCCTGGGCACTTTGACAGCACAACTCTTCTTT.

The chain links TRDV2 to TRDJ3; 7 bases map to TRDD3. CDR3 length: 15 amino acids. Germline CDR1 is GEAIGNYY and CDR2 is EKD. With V trimmed by 3 bases and J by 3 bases, 1 base remained unmatched. CDR3 loop: CACDRGIWDTRQMFF. The CDR3 nucleotides are TGTGCCTGTGACCGGGGGATCTGGGACACCCGACAGATGTTTTTC.

The V call is TRDV2, the J call TRDJ2; 13 nucleotides match TRDD3. With 1 base clipped from V and 1 base from J, the junction kept 5 bases outside the gene matches. This CDR3 contains 18 residues. CDR1 is GEAIGNYY and CDR2 is EKD in the germline V gene. CDR3 sequence: CACDTYWGIRDLTAQLFF. CDR3 coding DNA: TGTGCCTGTGACACGTACTGGGGGATACGCGATTTGACAGCACAACTCTTCTTT.

This clone was picked up a small number of times. The chain links TRDV2 to TRDJ1; TRDD3 matches 8 bases. The CDR3 extends over 14 amino acids. Germline V lookup: CDR1 GEAIGNYY, CDR2 EKD. The junction had 8 bases not matched to a gene; V was cut back by 9 bases and J by 0 bases. CDR3 region: CASTGGPYTDKLIF. The CDR3 DNA follows: TGTGCCAGTACTGGGGGTCCGTACACCGATAAACTCATCTTT.

This chain joins TRDV2 and TRDJ1; tentatively, D is TRDD3 (6 bases). V lost 1 base to trimming and J lost 1 base, with 9 bases between them. Germline CDR1 reads GEAIGNYY; CDR2 reads EKD. This CDR3 spans 14 amino acids. CDR3 sequence: CACDTGGTTDKLIF. The CDR3 DNA follows: TGTGCCTGTGACACTGGGGGGACCACCGATAAACTCATCTTT.

This clone was seen a handful of times. Other DNA sequences in this specimen translate into the identical CDR3. The V gene is TRDV2, the J gene TRDJ1; possibly TRDD3 for D (6 bases). The germline V and J ends were trimmed by 1 base and 0 bases, with 8 bases remaining between them. This CDR3 comprises 14 residues. CDR1 and CDR2 (germline): GEAIGNYY, EKD. The DNA of the CDR3 is TGTGCCTGTGACACTGGGGGGTACACCGATAAACTCATCTTT. This sequence encodes CACDTGGYTDKLIF.